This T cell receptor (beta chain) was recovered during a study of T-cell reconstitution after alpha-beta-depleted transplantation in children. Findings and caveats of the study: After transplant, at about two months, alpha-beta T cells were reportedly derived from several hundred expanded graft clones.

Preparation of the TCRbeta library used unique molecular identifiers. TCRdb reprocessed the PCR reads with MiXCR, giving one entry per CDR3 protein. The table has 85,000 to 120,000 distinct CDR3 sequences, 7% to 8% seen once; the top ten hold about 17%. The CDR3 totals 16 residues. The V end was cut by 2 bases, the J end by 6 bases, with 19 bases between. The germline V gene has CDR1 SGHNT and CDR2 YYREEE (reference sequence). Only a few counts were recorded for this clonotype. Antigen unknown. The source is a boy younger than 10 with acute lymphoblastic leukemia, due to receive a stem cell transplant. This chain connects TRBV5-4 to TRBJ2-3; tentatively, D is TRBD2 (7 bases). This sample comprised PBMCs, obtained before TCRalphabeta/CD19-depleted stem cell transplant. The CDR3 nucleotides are TGTGCCAGCAGCTTTTCGACGGCGGGGGCTGGGGATACGCAGTATTTT. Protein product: CASSFSTAGAGDTQYF.